The clone carrying this T cell receptor beta chain was detected only once. The data originate from a study of T cell changes during pregnancy in multiple sclerosis. TCRdb's copy holds only in-frame clones and misses some; the assay was immunoSEQ multiplex PCR. Among tens of thousands of clones listed, about 90% were seen once. Trimming stripped 7 bases from V and 0 bases from J, with 16 bases between. Per the germline V gene, CDR1 is SGHAT and CDR2 is FQNNGV. The CDR3 has 17 residues. The TCR originated in a female donor with multiple sclerosis, enrolled in a pregnancy study. Material: CD4+ T cells from peripheral blood mononuclear cells, obtained after pregnancy. The chain combines TRBV11-2 with TRBJ2-6; D may be TRBD2 (6 bases). The CDR3 loop is CASTLTGGFSGANVLTF. The DNA for the CDR3 is TGTGCCAGCACCCTAACCGGGGGTTTCTCTGGGGCCAACGTCCTGACTTTC.